This T cell receptor beta chain was captured by sequencing in a study of blood T cells in healthy people across ages. The CDR3 runs 15 residues. The V gene end was trimmed by 6 bases and the J gene end by 3 bases; junction bases not matched to a gene: 6. It was with a sample-barcoded 5' primer and a J-beta primer mix that a second PCR of about 6 to 12 cycles was run. A single record per CDR3 protein comes from TCRdb applying MiXCR to the 5' RACE reads. The sample lists hundreds of thousands of distinct CDR3 sequences, roughly 26% occurring once. Another study also made use of these data, one on T cells of mothers and their children.

This clonotype originated in a boy younger than 18 in good health. The chain employs TRBV12-3 or TRBV12-4 and TRBJ1-1; 11 nucleotides match TRBD1. The sample taken for sequencing was blood. The CDR3, as DNA: TGTGCCAGCAGGCCGCCGGGACAGGGGGACACTGAAGCTTTCTTT. It encodes CASRPPGQGDTEAFF.